This TCR beta chain was recorded in a study of CD8+CD57+ T cells in acquired aplastic anemia. Genomic DNA templated the TCR beta VDJ and CDR3 profiling. Via MiXCR, TCRdb re-called the reads, giving one row per CDR3 protein. The repertoire holds around 150,000 distinct CDR3 sequences, 40% to 45% seen once, with 8.4% in the top ten. The CDR3 extends over 15 amino acids. Germline trimming cut 4 bases from V and 4 bases from J; bases unmatched to any gene: 5. Germline V lookup: CDR1 MGHDK, CDR2 SYGVNS. The gene calls are TRBV25-1 and TRBJ1-4; 8 nucleotides align to TRBD1. This clonotype was obtained from a human donor in good health, serving as a control. Sequencing was carried out using sorted CD4+, CD8+, or CD8+CD57+ T cells (not recorded which) from PBMCs. The CDR3 coding sequence is TGTGCCAGCAGTGTACCGGGACAGGATAATGAAAAACTGTTTTTT. Amino acids: CASSVPGQDNEKLFF.